Listed below are T cell receptor beta chains from one sample, sequenced in a study of T cell responses to AZD1222 COVID-19 vaccine. TCRdb's copy holds only in-frame clones and misses some; the assay was immunoSEQ multiplex PCR. The data contain hundreds of thousands of clones, around 93% of them singletons. Sample: peripheral blood, taken 28 days after the second AZD1222 dose. These receptors all come from an adult who received the AZD1222 COVID-19 vaccine. CDR3s include the opening cysteine and the closing phenylalanine or tryptophan. A D gene is named only where the DNA matches it firmly. Clone size is not always given. Where it is, it says once, few, many or a class for expanded clones.

V	size	J	D	DNA	CDR3
TRBV7-6	once	TRBJ1-1	TRBD1	TGTGCCAGCAGCTTATTTCGTGGGGACAGGGCGAACACTGAAGCTTTCTTT	CASSLFRGDRANTEAFF
TRBV7-9	once	TRBJ2-1	.	TGTGCCAGCAGCTTAGTATCCTGGGCCACCTACAATGAGCAGTTCTTC	CASSLVSWATYNEQFF
TRBV28	.	TRBJ2-7	TRBD1	TGTGCCAGCAGTTTCCCCGGGACAGGGGGCGAGCAGTACTTC	CASSFPGTGGEQYF
TRBV6-5	.	TRBJ2-7	.	TGTGCCAGCAGTTCTCTTCGACGGAGAAGGTTGTACGAGCAGTACTTC	CASSSLRRRRLYEQYF
TRBV4-1	.	TRBJ1-1	.	TGCGCCAGCAGCCCCGGCTCAGTAGAGAACACTGAAGCTTTCTTT	CASSPGSVENTEAFF
TRBV4-3	.	TRBJ2-7	TRBD1	TGCGCCAGCAGCCACGACAGGGGCCCCTACGAGCAGTACTTC	CASSHDRGPYEQYF
TRBV2	.	TRBJ1-5	TRBD1	TGTGCCAGCAGTAGGGACAGGGTGGAACCCCAGCATTTT	CASSRDRVEPQHF
TRBV2	.	TRBJ1-1	.	TGTGCCAGCAGGGGAGGCGTGAACACTGAAGCTTTCTTT	CASRGGVNTEAFF
TRBV6-2/TRBV6-3	once	TRBJ1-1	.	TGTGCCAGCAGTTACTGGGCCAGGGGAAATACTGAAGCTTTCTTT	CASSYWARGNTEAFF
TRBV18	.	TRBJ2-7	TRBD1	TGTGCCAGCTCACCGAAGGACAGGGATTACTACGAGCAGTACTTC	CASSPKDRDYYEQYF
TRBV5-5	.	TRBJ2-1	.	TGTGCCAGCAGGTCGGGGTCTCGGCCTGTCGATGAGCAGTTCTTC	CASRSGSRPVDEQFF
TRBV2	.	TRBJ1-5	.	TGTGCCAGCAGTGAAGGGCGTAACAATCAGCCCCAGCATTTT	CASSEGRNNQPQHF
TRBV12-3/TRBV12-4	.	TRBJ2-7	.	TGTGCCAGCAGTTCGGGGCGCCATTACGAGCAGTACTTC	CASSSGRHYEQYF